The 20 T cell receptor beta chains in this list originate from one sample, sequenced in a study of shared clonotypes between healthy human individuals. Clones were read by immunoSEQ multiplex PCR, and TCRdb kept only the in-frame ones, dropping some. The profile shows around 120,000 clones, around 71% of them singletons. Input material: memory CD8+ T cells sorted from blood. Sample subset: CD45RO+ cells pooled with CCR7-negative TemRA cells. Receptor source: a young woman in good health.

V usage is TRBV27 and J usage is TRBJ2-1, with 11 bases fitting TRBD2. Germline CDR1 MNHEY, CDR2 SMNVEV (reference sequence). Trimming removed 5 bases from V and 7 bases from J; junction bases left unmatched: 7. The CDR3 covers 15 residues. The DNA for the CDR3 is TGTGCCAGCAGTGCTGGGACTAGCGGCTCTAATGAGCAGTTCTTC. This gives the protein CASSAGTSGSNEQFF.

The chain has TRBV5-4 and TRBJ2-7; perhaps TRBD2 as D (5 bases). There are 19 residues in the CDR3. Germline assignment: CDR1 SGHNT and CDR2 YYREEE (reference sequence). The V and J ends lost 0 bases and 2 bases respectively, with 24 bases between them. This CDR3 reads CASSLDIGERWGSAYEQYF. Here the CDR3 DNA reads TGTGCCAGCAGCTTGGACATTGGGGAGCGGTGGGGTTCGGCCTACGAGCAGTACTTC. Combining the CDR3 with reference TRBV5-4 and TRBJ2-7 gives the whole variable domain ETGVTQSPTHLIKTRGQQVTLRCSSQSGHNTVSWYQQALGQGPQFIFQYYREEENGRGNFPPRFSGLQFPNYSSELNVNALELDDSALYLCASSLDIGERWGSAYEQYFGPGTRLTVT.

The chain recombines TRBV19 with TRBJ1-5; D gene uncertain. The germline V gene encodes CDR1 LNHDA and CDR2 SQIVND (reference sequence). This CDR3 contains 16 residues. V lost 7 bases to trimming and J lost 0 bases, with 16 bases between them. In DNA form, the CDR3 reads TGTGCCAGTAAGGCGGGCGGAGGATATAGCAATCAGCCCCAGCATTTT. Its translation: CASKAGGGYSNQPQHF.

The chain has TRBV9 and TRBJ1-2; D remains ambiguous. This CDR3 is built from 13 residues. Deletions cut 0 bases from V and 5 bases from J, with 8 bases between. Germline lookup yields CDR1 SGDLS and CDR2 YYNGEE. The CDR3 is CASSVGVLYGYTF. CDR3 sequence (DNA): TGTGCCAGCAGCGTAGGAGTGCTTTATGGCTACACCTTC.

The CDR3 DNA sequence: TGTGCCTGGGCAAAGGGGATGGGCTATGGCTACACCTTC. Protein sequence: CAWAKGMGYGYTF. This sequence joins TRBV30 and TRBJ1-2; TRBD1 might be the D (5 bases). Germline assignment: CDR1 GTSNPN and CDR2 SVGIG (reference sequence). The length of the CDR3 is 13 residues. The V end was cut by 5 bases, the J end by 4 bases, with 14 bases between. Drawing the rest from reference TRBV30 and TRBJ1-2, the complete variable domain is SQTIHQWPATLVQPVGSPLSLECTVEGTSNPNLYWYRQAAGRGLQLLFYSVGIGQISSEVPQNLSASRPQDRQFILSSKKLLLSDSGFYLCAWAKGMGYGYTFGSGTRLTVV.

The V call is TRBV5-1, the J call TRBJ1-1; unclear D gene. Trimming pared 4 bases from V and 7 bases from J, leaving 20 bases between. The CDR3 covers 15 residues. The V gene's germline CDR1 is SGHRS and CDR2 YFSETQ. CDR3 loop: CASSVGNSLNFEAFF. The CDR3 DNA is TGCGCCAGCAGCGTGGGGAACAGTTTAAATTTTGAAGCTTTCTTT.

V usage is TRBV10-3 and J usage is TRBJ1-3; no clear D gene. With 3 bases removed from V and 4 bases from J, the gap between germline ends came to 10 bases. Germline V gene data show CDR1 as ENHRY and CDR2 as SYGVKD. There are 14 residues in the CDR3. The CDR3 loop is CAISEGTEGNTIYF. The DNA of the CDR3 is TGTGCCATCAGTGAAGGAACTGAGGGAAACACCATATATTTT.

The CDR3 DNA sequence: TGTGCCAGCAGCTGGGGGACGGAGGCCGACTATGGCTACACCTTC. The encoded protein is CASSWGTEADYGYTF. The chain has TRBV5-4 and TRBJ1-2; D might be TRBD1 (5 bases). In germline, CDR1 is SGHNT, CDR2 YYREEE (reference sequence). The CDR3 runs to 15 residues. V was cut by 3 bases and J by 3 bases, with 15 bases left in between.

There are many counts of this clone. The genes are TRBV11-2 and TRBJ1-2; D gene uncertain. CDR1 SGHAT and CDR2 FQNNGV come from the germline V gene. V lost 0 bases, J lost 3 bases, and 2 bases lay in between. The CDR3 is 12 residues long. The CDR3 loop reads CASSLDHYGYTF. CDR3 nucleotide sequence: TGTGCCAGCAGCTTAGATCACTATGGCTACACCTTC.

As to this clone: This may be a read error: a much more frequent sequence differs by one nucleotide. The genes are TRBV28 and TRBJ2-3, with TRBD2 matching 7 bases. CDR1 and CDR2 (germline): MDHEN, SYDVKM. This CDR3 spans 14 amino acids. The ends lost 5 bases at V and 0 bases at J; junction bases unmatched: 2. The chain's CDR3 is CASSRSGSTDTQYF. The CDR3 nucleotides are TGTGCCAGCAGTCGTAGCGGGAGCACAGATACGCAGTATTTT. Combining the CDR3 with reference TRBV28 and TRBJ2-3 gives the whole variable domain DVKVTQSSRYLVKRTGEKVFLECVQDMDHENMFWYRQDPGLGLRLIYFSYDVKMKEKGDIPEGYSVSREKKERFSLILESASTNQTSMYLCASSRSGSTDTQYFGPGTRLTVL.

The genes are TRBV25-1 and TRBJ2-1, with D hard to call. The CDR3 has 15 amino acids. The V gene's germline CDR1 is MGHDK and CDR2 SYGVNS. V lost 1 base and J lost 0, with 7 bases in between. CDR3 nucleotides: TGTGCCAGCAGTGAATCTAACAGCTCCTACAATGAGCAGTTCTTC. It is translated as CASSESNSSYNEQFF. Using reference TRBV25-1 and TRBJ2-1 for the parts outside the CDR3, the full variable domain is EADIYQTPRYLVIGTGKKITLECSQTMGHDKMYWYQQDPGMELHLIHYSYGVNSTEKGDLSSESTVSRIRTEHFPLTLESARPSHTSQYLCASSESNSSYNEQFFGPGTRLTVL.

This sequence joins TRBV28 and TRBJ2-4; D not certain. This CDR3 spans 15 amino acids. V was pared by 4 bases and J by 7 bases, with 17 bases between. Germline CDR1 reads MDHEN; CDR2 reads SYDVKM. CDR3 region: CASSSTALGINIQYF. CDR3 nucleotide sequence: TGTGCCAGCAGTTCGACCGCTCTGGGGATTAACATTCAGTACTTC.

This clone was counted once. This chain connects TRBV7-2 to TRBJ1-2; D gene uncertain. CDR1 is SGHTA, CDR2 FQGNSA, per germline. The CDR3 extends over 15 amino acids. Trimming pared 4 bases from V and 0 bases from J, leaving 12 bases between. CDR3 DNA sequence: TGTGCCAGCAGCTCCGCGTGGGTTTCTAACTATGGCTACACCTTC. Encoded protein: CASSSAWVSNYGYTF.

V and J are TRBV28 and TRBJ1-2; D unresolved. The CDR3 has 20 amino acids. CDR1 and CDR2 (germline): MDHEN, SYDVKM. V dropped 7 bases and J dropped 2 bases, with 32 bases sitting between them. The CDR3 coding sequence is TGTGCCAGCAATACATACCGTCTCCCTGAGACCACCGGATGGAACTATGGCTACACCTTC. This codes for CASNTYRLPETTGWNYGYTF.

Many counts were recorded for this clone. The CDR3 loop reads CASSLDLGSEQYF. The CDR3 DNA sequence: TGTGCCAGCAGCTTAGATCTGGGGTCCGAGCAGTACTTC. The rearrangement links TRBV11-2 to TRBJ2-7; D unresolved. Deletions cut 0 bases from V and 6 bases from J, with 9 bases between. Germline V gives CDR1 SGHAT, CDR2 FQNNGV. This CDR3 spans 13 amino acids. The full variable domain, in which reference TRBV11-2 and TRBJ2-7 provide the parts outside the CDR3, is EAGVAQSPRYKIIEKRQSVAFWCNPISGHATLYWYQQILGQGPKLLIQFQNNGVVDDSQLPKDRFSAERLKGVDSTLKIQPAKLEDSAVYLCASSLDLGSEQYFGPGTRLTVT.

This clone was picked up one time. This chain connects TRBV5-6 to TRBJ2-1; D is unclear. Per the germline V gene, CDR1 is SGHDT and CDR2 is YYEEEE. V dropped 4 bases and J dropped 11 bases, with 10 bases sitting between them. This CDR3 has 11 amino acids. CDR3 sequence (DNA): TGTGCCAGCAGCACCAGTGTAAAGCAGTTCTTC. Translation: CASSTSVKQFF.

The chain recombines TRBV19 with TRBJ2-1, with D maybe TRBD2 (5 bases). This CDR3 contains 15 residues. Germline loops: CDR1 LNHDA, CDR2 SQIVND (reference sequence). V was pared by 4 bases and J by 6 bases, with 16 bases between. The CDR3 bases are TGTGCCAGTAGTAGAGGGCCCTCTCGAGGCAATGAGCAGTTCTTC. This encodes CASSRGPSRGNEQFF.

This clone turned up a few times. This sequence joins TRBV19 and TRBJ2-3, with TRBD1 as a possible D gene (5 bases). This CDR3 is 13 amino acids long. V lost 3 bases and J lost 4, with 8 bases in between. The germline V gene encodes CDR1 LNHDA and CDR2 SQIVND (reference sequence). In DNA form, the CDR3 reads TGTGCCAGTAGTATCCAGGGCGCAGATACGCAGTATTTT. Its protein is CASSIQGADTQYF.

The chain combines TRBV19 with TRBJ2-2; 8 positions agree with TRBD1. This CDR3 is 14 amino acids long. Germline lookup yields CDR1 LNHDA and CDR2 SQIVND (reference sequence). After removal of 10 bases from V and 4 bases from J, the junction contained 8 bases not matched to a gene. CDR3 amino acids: CATRDRGGTGELFF. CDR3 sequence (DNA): TGTGCCACTAGAGACAGGGGAGGCACCGGGGAGCTGTTTTTT.

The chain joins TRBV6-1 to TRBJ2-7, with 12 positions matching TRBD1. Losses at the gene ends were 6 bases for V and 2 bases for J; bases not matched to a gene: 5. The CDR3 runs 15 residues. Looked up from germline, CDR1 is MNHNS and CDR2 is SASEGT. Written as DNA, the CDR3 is TGTGCCAGCAGGCCCGGGACAGGGGGCACCTACGAGCAGTACTTC. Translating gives CASRPGTGGTYEQYF.